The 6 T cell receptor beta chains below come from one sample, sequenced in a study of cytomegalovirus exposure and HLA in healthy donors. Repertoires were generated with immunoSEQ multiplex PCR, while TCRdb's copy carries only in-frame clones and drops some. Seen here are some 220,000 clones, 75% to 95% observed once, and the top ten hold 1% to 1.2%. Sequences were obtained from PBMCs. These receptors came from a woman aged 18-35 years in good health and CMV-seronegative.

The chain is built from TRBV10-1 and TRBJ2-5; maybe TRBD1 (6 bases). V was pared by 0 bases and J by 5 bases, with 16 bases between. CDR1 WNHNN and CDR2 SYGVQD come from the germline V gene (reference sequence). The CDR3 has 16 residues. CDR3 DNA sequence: TGCGCCAGCAGTGAGTCAAGGGAACAGGGTCTGGAGACCCAGTACTTC. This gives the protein CASSESREQGLETQYF.

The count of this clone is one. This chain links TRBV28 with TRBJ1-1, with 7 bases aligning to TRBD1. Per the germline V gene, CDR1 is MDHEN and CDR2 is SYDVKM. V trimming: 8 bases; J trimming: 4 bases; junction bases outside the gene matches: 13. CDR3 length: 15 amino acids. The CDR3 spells CASLPPTGRSTEAFF. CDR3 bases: TGTGCCAGCCTTCCCCCGACAGGGAGGAGCACTGAAGCTTTCTTT.

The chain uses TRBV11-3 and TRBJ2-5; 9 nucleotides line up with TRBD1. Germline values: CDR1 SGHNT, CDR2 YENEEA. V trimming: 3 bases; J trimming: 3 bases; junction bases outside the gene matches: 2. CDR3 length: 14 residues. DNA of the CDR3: TGTGCCAGCAGCTTGGGACAGGGAGAAGAGACCCAGTACTTC. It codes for CASSLGQGEETQYF. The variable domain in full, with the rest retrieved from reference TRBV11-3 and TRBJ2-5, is EAGVVQSPRYKIIEKKQPVAFWCNPISGHNTLYWYLQNLGQGPELLIRYENEEAVDDSQLPKDRFSAERLKGVDSTLKIQPAELGDSAVYLCASSLGQGEETQYFGPGTRLLVL.

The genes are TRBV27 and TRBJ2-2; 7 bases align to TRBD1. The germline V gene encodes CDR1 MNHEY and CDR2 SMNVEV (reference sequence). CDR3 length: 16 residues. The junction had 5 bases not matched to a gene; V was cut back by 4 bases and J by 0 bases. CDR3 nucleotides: TGTGCCAGCAGTTCATGGACAGGACCGAACACCGGGGAGCTGTTTTTT. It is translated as CASSSWTGPNTGELFF.

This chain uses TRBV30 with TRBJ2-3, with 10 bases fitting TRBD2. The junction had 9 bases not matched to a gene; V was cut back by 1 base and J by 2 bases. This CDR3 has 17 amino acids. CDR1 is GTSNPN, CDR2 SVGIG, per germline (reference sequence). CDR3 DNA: TGTGCCTGGAGTGCCTCGACTAGCGGGCCCTCCACAGATACGCAGTATTTT. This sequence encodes CAWSASTSGPSTDTQYF.

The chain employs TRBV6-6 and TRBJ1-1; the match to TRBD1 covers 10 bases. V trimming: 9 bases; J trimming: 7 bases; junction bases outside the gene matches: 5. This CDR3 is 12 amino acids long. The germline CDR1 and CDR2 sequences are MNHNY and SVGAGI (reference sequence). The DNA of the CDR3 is TGTGCCAGTCTGGGACAGGGGAATGAAGCTTTCTTT. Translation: CASLGQGNEAFF.